This T cell receptor beta chain was observed in a study of regulatory T cells in long-lasting Graves disease. Time point denoted: newly diagnosed GD, antithyroid drugs for less than 3 months. TCR sequences were obtained from RNA taken from PBMCs. J lost 3 bases, V lost 3 bases, and 5 bases had no gene match. This CDR3 contains 17 residues. Germline loops: CDR1 KGHSH, CDR2 LQKENI. In building TCR beta libraries, iRepertoire HTBI primers were used together with Arm-PCR of CDR3 regions. Each CDR3 protein gets one entry after TCRdb re-called the multiplex PCR reads with MiXCR. The sample shows roughly 420,000 distinct CDR3 sequences, about a sixth of them seen only once. These data also formed part of another study, on T cells in Graves' hyperthyroidism and ophthalmopathy. This second study notes: When the TCR CDR3 underwent first-round RT-PCR, the HTBI primer set was used.

The sample in question was peripheral blood mononuclear cells (PBMCs), obtained at new diagnosis, from a patient treated with antithyroid drugs. J is TRBJ2-3 and V is TRBV18; TRBD2 matches 14 bases. The receptor's source is a woman aged 30 to 39 with Graves disease. The CDR3 loop reads CASSPRGTSGRTDTQYF. DNA of the CDR3: TGTGCCAGCTCACCCCGCGGGACTAGCGGGAGAACAGATACGCAGTATTTT.